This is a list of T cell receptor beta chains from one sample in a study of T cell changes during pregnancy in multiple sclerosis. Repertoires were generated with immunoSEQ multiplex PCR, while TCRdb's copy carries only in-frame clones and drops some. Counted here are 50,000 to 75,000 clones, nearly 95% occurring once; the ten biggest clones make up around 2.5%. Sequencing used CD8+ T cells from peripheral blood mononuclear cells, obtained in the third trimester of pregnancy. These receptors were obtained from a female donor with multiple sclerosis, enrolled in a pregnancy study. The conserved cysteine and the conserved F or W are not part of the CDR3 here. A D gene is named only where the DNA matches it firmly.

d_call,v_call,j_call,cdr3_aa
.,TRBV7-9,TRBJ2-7,ASSPQRGTYEQY
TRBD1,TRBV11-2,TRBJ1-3,ASSDRADSGNTIY
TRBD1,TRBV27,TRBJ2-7,ASSSNPGLQGVY
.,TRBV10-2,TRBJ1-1,ASKETVNTEAF
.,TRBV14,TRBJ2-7,ASSHDDRLRKYEQY
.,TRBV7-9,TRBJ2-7,ASRDDRTSYEQY
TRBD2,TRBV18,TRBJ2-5,ASSPPNLAGGPSKTQY
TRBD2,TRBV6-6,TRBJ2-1,ASSVGLASSYNEQF
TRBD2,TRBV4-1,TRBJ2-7,ASSQDFEGLAGTYEQY
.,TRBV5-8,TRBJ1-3,ASSLGQGTGNTIY
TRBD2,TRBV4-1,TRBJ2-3,ASSLTGTSPRDTQY
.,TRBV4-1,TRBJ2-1,ASSQNRVGEQF
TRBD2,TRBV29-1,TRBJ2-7,SVETSGYEQY
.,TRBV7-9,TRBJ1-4,ASSPPDKDEKLF
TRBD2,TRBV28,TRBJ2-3,ASRGGDLRTDTQY
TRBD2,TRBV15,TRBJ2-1,ATSRDLTSGRAGF
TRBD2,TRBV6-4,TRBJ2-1,ASSALAGGWSEQF
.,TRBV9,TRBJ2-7,ASSVSGGYEQY
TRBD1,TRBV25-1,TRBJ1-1,ASRQGANTEAF
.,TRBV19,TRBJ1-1,ASRALDLLEEAF
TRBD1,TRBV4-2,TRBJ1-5,ASSQSDRVGKH
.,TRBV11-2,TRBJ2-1,ASSPPPLGNYNEQF
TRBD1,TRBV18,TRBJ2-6,ASSPYRGNGGANVLT
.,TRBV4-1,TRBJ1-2,ASSQVQGVDGGYT
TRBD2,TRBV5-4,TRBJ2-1,ASSLSSGSGRAWEQF
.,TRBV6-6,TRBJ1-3,ASRTRGSSGNTIY
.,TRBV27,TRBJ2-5,ASSLSAGDRAQETQY
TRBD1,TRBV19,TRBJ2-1,ASSQGQDEQF
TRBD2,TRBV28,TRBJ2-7,ASNQGAREHPYEQY
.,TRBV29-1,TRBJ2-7,SVVAGISYEQY
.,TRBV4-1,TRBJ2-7,ASSQGDLSTYEQY
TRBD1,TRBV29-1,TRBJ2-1,SGQGQGPYNEQF
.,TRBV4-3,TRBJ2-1,ASSQDGVREQF
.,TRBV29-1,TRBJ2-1,SVEGNPGKAYNEQF
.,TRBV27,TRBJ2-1,ASSLRGSNEQF
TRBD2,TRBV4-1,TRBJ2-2,ASSLGASGSRELF
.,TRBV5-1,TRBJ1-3,ASSLVGGNTIY
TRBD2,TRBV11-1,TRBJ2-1,ASSPGLAGVENEQF
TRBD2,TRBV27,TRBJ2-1,ASSLSLAGVEQF
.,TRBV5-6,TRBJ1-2,ASSLGGSNYGYT
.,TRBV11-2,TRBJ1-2,ASSPQSQGLGYGYT
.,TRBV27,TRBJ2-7,ASSFRQAPIYEQY
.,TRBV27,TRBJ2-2,ASSSITGELF
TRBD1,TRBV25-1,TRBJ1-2,ASSAPRTGGQGNYGYT
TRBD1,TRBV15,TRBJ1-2,ATSRGTGPAGYT
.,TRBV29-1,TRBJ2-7,SVEDLTGQNYEQY
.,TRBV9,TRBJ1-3,ASSGGGYSGNTIY
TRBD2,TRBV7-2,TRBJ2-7,ASSLSSGKGDEQY
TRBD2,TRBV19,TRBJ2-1,ASREGIAGGLGSYNEQF
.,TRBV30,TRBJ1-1,AWSSQSGGTEAF
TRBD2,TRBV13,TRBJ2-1,ASSFGTNNEQF
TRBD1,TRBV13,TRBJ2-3,ASSPRGGSDTQY
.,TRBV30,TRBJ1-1,AWSVLDGTEAF